These 7 T cell receptor beta chains were all obtained from the same sample, sequenced in a study of blood T cell repertoires in COVID-19. Sequenced by immunoSEQ multiplex PCR; TCRdb stores in-frame clones only, minus some. The sample shows some 190,000 clones, over 70% of them seen only once. The sequenced sample consisted of PBMCs or T cells enriched from blood (not recorded which). The receptors were sampled from a man aged 60 to 75 who had been exposed to COVID-19.

This clone showed up just once. The V call is TRBV27, the J call TRBJ2-3, with 9 bases lining up with TRBD2. CDR3 length equals 15 residues. The ends lost 0 bases at V and 5 bases at J; junction bases unmatched: 3. Germline CDR1 and CDR2: MNHEY and SMNVEV (reference sequence). This CDR3 reads CASSLSSREGDTQYF. CDR3 sequence (DNA): TGTGCCAGCAGTTTATCGTCGCGGGAGGGAGATACGCAGTATTTT.

This chain connects TRBV19 to TRBJ1-2, with 7 nucleotides matching TRBD1. This CDR3 spans 13 amino acids. The V segment lost 7 bases and the J segment 7 bases; nucleotides outside the gene matches: 9. The V gene's germline CDR1 is LNHDA and CDR2 SQIVND (reference sequence). The CDR3 DNA sequence: TGTGCCAGTACCCGGACAGGAGAAAGTGGCTACACCTTC. Translation: CASTRTGESGYTF.

A note on this clone: This same CDR3 is encoded by further DNA sequences in the sample. This rearrangement joins TRBV9 to TRBJ1-2, with a possible D match to TRBD1 (6 bases). CDR1 is SGDLS and CDR2 is YYNGEE in the germline V gene. V lost 4 bases and J 4 bases, leaving 17 bases between the germline ends. CDR3 length: 15 residues. CDR3 amino acids: CASSPGGREGYGYTF. CDR3 nucleotides: TGTGCCAGCAGCCCGGGGGGCAGGGAGGGCTATGGCTACACCTTC.

The V gene is TRBV7-2, the J gene TRBJ2-1; 11 positions match TRBD2. Losses at the gene ends were 6 bases for V and 5 bases for J; bases not matched to a gene: 6. This CDR3 has 15 residues. Germline V gene sequence: CDR1 SGHTA, CDR2 FQGNSA. The CDR3 is CASRPPGLADNEQFF. Written as DNA, the CDR3 is TGTGCCAGCAGACCGCCGGGACTAGCGGACAATGAGCAGTTCTTC.

The chain joins TRBV9 to TRBJ2-2; a weak D match, TRBD2 (6 bases). The CDR3 spans 15 residues. CDR1 and CDR2 (germline): SGDLS, YYNGEE. The V gene lost 6 bases and the J gene lost 6 bases, with 18 bases spanning the gap. For the CDR3, the DNA is TGTGCCAGCACCCCGACGGGAGTGGTCCCCGGGGAGCTGTTTTTT. This translates into CASTPTGVVPGELFF.

This clone was picked up a small number of times. V is TRBV24-1 and J is TRBJ1-3; no clear D gene. V dropped 5 bases and J dropped 3 bases, with 4 bases sitting between them. CDR3 size: 12 residues. The germline V gene has CDR1 KGHDR and CDR2 SFDVKD. The CDR3 spells CATSASGNTIYF. The CDR3 nucleotides are TGTGCCACCAGTGCTAGTGGAAACACCATATATTTT.

The chain has TRBV7-3 and TRBJ2-3, with a possible D match to TRBD2 (5 bases). The germline V gene encodes CDR1 SGHTA and CDR2 FQGTGA. V was trimmed by 5 bases and J by 1 base, leaving 13 bases between them. The CDR3 has 15 residues. The CDR3 protein is CASSPGHGGTDTQYF. Here the CDR3 DNA reads TGTGCCAGCAGCCCCGGCCACGGGGGCACAGATACGCAGTATTTT. Based on the CDR3 plus reference TRBV7-3 and TRBJ2-3, the full variable domain is GAGVSQTPSNKVTEKGKYVELRCDPISGHTALYWYRQSLGQGPEFLIYFQGTGAADDSGLPNDRFFAVRPEGSVSTLKIQRTERGDSAVYLCASSPGHGGTDTQYFGPGTRLTVL.